The 7 T cell receptor beta chains presented below share a single source sample, sequenced in a study of early T cells in non-severe SARS-CoV-2 infection. One entry per CDR3 protein, called by TCRdb with MiXCR from the 5' RACE reads. This table has about 64,000 distinct CDR3 sequences, about an eighth appearing once. Source material: whole blood. These receptors were collected from an adult who was a healthcare worker with PCR-confirmed SARS-CoV-2 infection or an uninfected control (not recorded which).

This clonotype has just a few counts. V gene TRBV7-6 combines with J gene TRBJ1-1; TRBD1 matches at 7 bases. V lost 2 bases and J lost 5; bases outside the gene matches: 2. Germline V gene data show CDR1 as SGHVS and CDR2 as FNYEAQ. The CDR3 is 13 amino acids. CDR3 protein: CASSLQTGTEAFF. CDR3 bases: TGTGCCAGCAGCTTACAGACAGGGACTGAAGCTTTCTTT.

Comment on this clonotype: The junction and the germline gene differ at one end; a read error may be behind it. This sequence joins TRBV18 and TRBJ1-5, with 11 bases that match TRBD1. Germline CDR1 and CDR2: KGHSH and LQKENI. The length of the CDR3 is 16 residues. The CDR3 is CVSSQARTGGLQPQHF. In DNA form, the CDR3 reads TGTGTCAGCTCACAAGCAAGGACAGGGGGCTTGCAGCCCCAGCATTTT.

This clonotype was recorded many times. In nucleotides, the CDR3 is TGTGCCAGCAGCTTAGAATGGGCAGGCGCCTACGAGCAGTACTTC. It yields the protein CASSLEWAGAYEQYF. The V gene is TRBV11-2, the J gene TRBJ2-7; D unresolved. V gave up 0 bases and J gave up 2 bases, with 11 bases separating them. CDR1 and CDR2 from the germline V gene are SGHAT and FQNNGV. This CDR3 region has 15 residues.

The chain is built from TRBV6-5 and TRBJ1-2, with 9 bases lining up with TRBD1. The CDR3 spans 14 residues. CDR1 is MNHEY, CDR2 SVGAGI, per germline. With 6 bases clipped from V and 6 bases from J, the junction kept 8 bases outside the gene matches. The CDR3 loop is CASSTGGGLNGYTF. CDR3 bases: TGTGCCAGCAGCACAGGGGGCGGACTCAATGGCTACACCTTC.

The chain joins TRBV27 to TRBJ1-5, with D uncertain. The V end was cut by 3 bases, the J end by 3 bases, with 6 bases between. There are 13 residues in the CDR3. Germline-derived CDR1 and CDR2 are MNHEY and SMNVEV (reference sequence). CDR3 sequence: CASSFGHNQPQHF. CDR3 bases: TGTGCCAGCAGTTTCGGGCACAATCAGCCCCAGCATTTT.

This sequence joins TRBV5-8 and TRBJ1-6; TRBD1 matches 8 bases. Germline V lookup: CDR1 SGHTS, CDR2 YDEGEE. The CDR3 loop spans 15 amino acids. V lost 2 bases to trimming and J lost 7 bases; unmatched junction nucleotides: 5. CDR3 protein: CASSFSDRANSPLHF. The DNA for the CDR3 is TGTGCCAGCAGCTTTTCGGACAGGGCGAATTCACCCCTCCACTTT.

This clonotype came up many times. The rearrangement links TRBV6-1 to TRBJ1-1, with D possibly TRBD1 on 6 matching bases. Trimming removed 5 bases from V and 1 base from J, with 20 bases in between. The V gene's germline CDR1 is MNHNS and CDR2 SASEGT. This CDR3 comprises 17 residues. DNA of the CDR3: TGTGCCAGCAGTCGAGGGGGTGGAGGGGTAACGAACACTGAAGCTTTCTTT. Amino acids: CASSRGGGGVTNTEAFF.